This record concerns one T cell receptor beta chain sequence. In the study's own analysis: Estimation of nucleated cell counts relied on the amplification of reference gene primers. TCRdb keeps only in-frame clones here, not all; method: immunoSEQ multiplex PCR. That table furnishes V, J and clone size, whereas the DNA furnished D and trimming. Of some 70,000 clones detected, roughly 89% appear once; the ten largest clones hold about 8%. This specimen comes from a study of blood T cell repertoires in COVID-19. About the study: Samples came from the United States, Italy and Spain, spanning acute and convalescent COVID-19. T cells, B-cell-depleted T cells, or PBMCs supplied cDNA or gDNA.

Germline CDR1 is MDHEN and CDR2 is SYDVKM. The trim removed 8 bases at V and 13 bases at J, leaving 11 bases unmatched. CDR3 length: 13 amino acids. This TCR was sampled from a man aged 25 to 45 with acute or convalescent COVID-19. Sample: peripheral blood. V and J are TRBV28 and TRBJ1-6, with 7 bases identical to TRBD1. Written as DNA, the CDR3 is TGTGCCAGCGGGGGAAACAGGGGTTCGCCCCTCCACTTT. Its translation is CASGGNRGSPLHF.